A selection of T cell receptor beta chains follows, all from one sample in a study of blood T cells in healthy people across ages. TCRdb called the 5' RACE reads again in MiXCR, with one record for every CDR3 protein. The table records about 1 million distinct CDR3 sequences, 45% of them present only once. Sample: blood. These receptors all come from a woman aged 60-75 years in good health. CDR3s include the opening cysteine and the closing phenylalanine or tryptophan. D genes are given only for firm matches. Clone sizes are given selectively: once, few, many, or a class where the clone is expanded.

abundance	j_gene	v_gene	d_gene	CDR3nt	CDR3aa
NA	TRBJ2-1	TRBV29-1	NA	TGCAGCGTCCACCTAGCCTCCAAAAGTTACAATGAGCAGTTCTTC	CSVHLASKSYNEQFF
NA	TRBJ2-3	TRBV7-9	TRBD2	TGTGCCAGCAGCTTAGTATCTAGCGGGAGTGGGACAGATACGCAGTATTTT	CASSLVSSGSGTDTQYF
few	TRBJ2-1	TRBV14	TRBD2	TGTGCCAGCAGCCAAGATCTGGGACTAGCGGGATACAATGAGCAGTTCTTC	CASSQDLGLAGYNEQFF
many	TRBJ2-1	TRBV5-1	NA	TGCGCCAGCGGCCAGGGCGACAATGAGCAGTTCTTC	CASGQGDNEQFF
NA	TRBJ2-1	TRBV6-1	NA	TGTGCCAGCAGGACTTTGGGAAGCGGAACCTACAATGAGCAGTTCTTC	CASRTLGSGTYNEQFF
few	TRBJ2-6	TRBV14	TRBD1	TGTGCCAGCAGCGCCGGGACAGGCGGACTCCGGGCCAACGTCCTGACTTTC	CASSAGTGGLRANVLTF
NA	TRBJ2-7	TRBV4-2	NA	TGTGCCAGCAGCCAAGGCCCCCACGGGAGTTACGAGCAGTACTTC	CASSQGPHGSYEQYF
NA	TRBJ2-7	TRBV4-1	TRBD1	TGCGCCAGCAGCCAAGTAGGACAGGCGTACGAGCAGTACTTC	CASSQVGQAYEQYF
NA	TRBJ2-5	TRBV2	TRBD1	TGTGCCAGCAGGGACTCCGGGACAGGGTGGGAGACCCAGTACTTC	CASRDSGTGWETQYF
few	TRBJ2-3	TRBV10-3	TRBD2	TGTGCCATCAGGGGACTAGCGGGAGGCGAAGAATTATATAATACGCAGTATTTT	CAIRGLAGGEELYNTQYF
few	TRBJ1-3	TRBV12-3/TRBV12-4	NA	TGTGCCAGCAGTTACCAGGGGACTGGAAACACCATATATTTT	CASSYQGTGNTIYF
NA	TRBJ2-5	TRBV7-6	TRBD2	TGTGCCAGCAGCATCAGCGGGAGGGCCGGAGAGACCCAGTACTTC	CASSISGRAGETQYF
NA	TRBJ2-5	TRBV7-6	NA	TGTGCCAACAGCTCGCGAGAGACCCAGTACTTC	CANSSRETQYF
few	TRBJ2-1	TRBV5-1	NA	TGCGCCAGCCACGTGGGGGATGAGCAGTTCTTC	CASHVGDEQFF